The 20 T cell receptor beta chains below all came from one sample that was sequenced in a study of blood T cells in healthy people across ages. It was with a sample-barcoded 5' primer and a J-beta primer mix that a second PCR of roughly 6 to 12 cycles was run. Via MiXCR, TCRdb re-called the 5' RACE reads, giving one row per CDR3 protein. Altogether a few hundred thousand distinct CDR3 sequences are present, 25% to 30% being singletons, with the ten largest covering roughly 18%. Input material: blood. These receptor sequences come from a woman aged 70 to 79 in good health.

The chain carries TRBV6-2 or TRBV6-3 and TRBJ2-6; D is undetermined. CDR1 and CDR2 from the germline V gene are MNHEY and SVGEGT. Trimming cost V 6 bases and J 0 bases, with 9 bases left between them. The CDR3 covers 15 residues. Here the CDR3 reads CASRSVSSGANVLTF. The CDR3 coding sequence is TGTGCCAGCAGATCCGTCTCCTCTGGGGCCAACGTCCTGACTTTC.

This clonotype was observed a handful of times. The chain combines TRBV7-3 with TRBJ2-3, with TRBD1 matching over 8 bases. Germline CDR1 SGHTA, CDR2 FQGTGA. The CDR3 length is 14 residues. V was pared by 5 bases and J by 5 bases, with 6 bases of the junction left unmatched. CDR3 DNA sequence: TGTGCCAGCAGCGGACAGGGTGGGGAAGATACGCAGTATTTT. Residues: CASSGQGGEDTQYF. Supplemented by reference TRBV7-3 and TRBJ2-3, the full variable domain reads GAGVSQTPSNKVTEKGKYVELRCDPISGHTALYWYRQSLGQGPEFLIYFQGTGAADDSGLPNDRFFAVRPEGSVSTLKIQRTERGDSAVYLCASSGQGGEDTQYFGPGTRLTVL.

This chain links TRBV4-3 with TRBJ1-1; D possibly corresponds to TRBD1 (6 bases). Germline V CDR1 and CDR2: LGHNA, YSLEER. This CDR3 is 15 amino acids long. The V end lost 2 bases, the J end lost 3 bases, and 13 bases lay between the germline ends. The CDR3: CASSQSQGGHTEAFF. Written as DNA, the CDR3 is TGCGCCAGCAGCCAATCACAGGGAGGTCACACTGAAGCTTTCTTT.

J is TRBJ2-1 and V is TRBV20-1; TRBD1 matches 8 bases. The CDR3 length is 14 residues. Germline V gene sequence: CDR1 DFQATT, CDR2 SNEGSKA (reference sequence). The J segment lost 4 bases and the V segment lost 6 bases, leaving 8 bases of the junction unmatched. The CDR3 loop is CSALPGQAYNEQFF. The CDR3 DNA reads TGCAGTGCCTTACCGGGACAGGCATACAATGAGCAGTTCTTC.

CDR3 in amino acids: CASSGTGTGNTIYF. The CDR3 bases are TGTGCCAGCAGCGGGACAGGGACTGGAAACACCATATATTTT. The chain employs TRBV6-5 and TRBJ1-3; 9 nucleotides align to TRBD1. This CDR3 region has 14 residues. The ends lost 6 bases at V and 2 bases at J; junction bases unmatched: 2. Germline lookup yields CDR1 MNHEY and CDR2 SVGAGI.

This sequence joins TRBV20-1 and TRBJ2-7, with 8 bases lining up with TRBD1. Germline assignment: CDR1 DFQATT and CDR2 SNEGSKA (reference sequence). The CDR3 loop spans 16 amino acids. The junction had 19 bases not matched to a gene; V was cut back by 5 bases and J by 7 bases. The CDR3 DNA reads as TGCAGTGCTCTTTATCCGGTTACAGGGGGTCAGTGGGAGCAGTACTTC. Translation: CSALYPVTGGQWEQYF.

This clonotype was detected only a few times. The junction does not match germline at one end; this may be a read error. The rearrangement joins TRBV7-2 to TRBJ1-2; D is unclear. This CDR3 region has 15 residues. Germline CDR1 reads SGHTA; CDR2 reads FQGNSA. CDR3 loop: CASSVGETTNYGHTF. The CDR3 DNA reads as TGTGCCAGCAGCGTCGGGGAGACAACGAACTATGGCCACACCTTC.

The CDR3 region is CASREQHMNTEAFF. DNA of the CDR3: TGTGCCAGCAGAGAACAGCACATGAACACTGAAGCTTTCTTT. The V call is TRBV12-3 or TRBV12-4, the J call TRBJ1-1; D is unclear. Trimming stripped 6 bases from V and 0 bases from J, with 11 bases between. This CDR3 is built from 14 residues.

Remarks on this clonotype: A junction boundary mismatches the germline segment, possibly from a read error. The V call is TRBV29-1, the J call TRBJ2-5, with D perhaps TRBD2 (7 bases). The CDR3 consists of 15 residues. CDR1 and CDR2 (germline): SQVTM, ANQGSEA. CDR3 amino acids: CGVEERRTGGQTQYF. Written as DNA, the CDR3 is TGCGGCGTTGAAGAAAGGAGAACGGGGGGCCAGACCCAGTACTTC.

The chain recombines TRBV20-1 with TRBJ2-5; 7 nucleotides align to TRBD2. The better agreement between TRBJ2-1 and the DNA end casts doubt on the J call. Germline CDR1 is DFQATT and CDR2 is SNEGSKA (reference sequence). The CDR3 sequence is 14 residues long. This CDR3 reads CSASSGGNYNEQFF. The CDR3 bases are TGCAGTGCTAGCTCCGGGGGGAACTACAATGAGCAGTTCTTC.

This clonotype came up many times. The V call is TRBV7-2, the J call TRBJ2-5, with D possibly being TRBD1 (6 bases). V was pared by 6 bases and J by 1 base, with 12 bases between. Germline-derived CDR1 and CDR2 are SGHTA and FQGNSA. The CDR3 sequence is 14 residues long. DNA for the CDR3: TGTGCCAGCAGTTACGACAGGATCCAAGAGACCCAGTACTTC. It yields the protein CASSYDRIQETQYF.

The rearrangement uses TRBV6-2 or TRBV6-3 and TRBJ2-4, with 7 bases fitting TRBD1. Germline V gene data show CDR1 as MNHEY and CDR2 as SVGEGT. V shed 6 bases, J shed 6 bases, and the junction held 8 bases outside the gene matches. There are 14 residues in the CDR3. CDR3 amino acids: CASRSSGQLNIQYF. DNA for the CDR3: TGTGCCAGCAGGAGTTCGGGACAGTTAAACATTCAGTACTTC.

This clonotype was counted between two and nine times. V gene TRBV5-1 combines with J gene TRBJ2-1; possibly TRBD1 for D (5 bases). CDR1 is SGHRS, CDR2 YFSETQ, per germline. The CDR3 sequence is 14 residues long. V was cut by 2 bases and J by 6 bases, with 12 bases left in between. The CDR3 sequence is CASSLERQGNEQFF. CDR3 nucleotide sequence: TGCGCCAGCAGCTTAGAAAGGCAGGGCAATGAGCAGTTCTTC.

The chain uses TRBV30 and TRBJ1-2, with D unclear. Germline V gene sequence: CDR1 GTSNPN, CDR2 SVGIG (reference sequence). The CDR3 is 13 amino acids. V gave up 4 bases and J gave up 4 bases, with 13 bases separating them. CDR3 sequence reads: CAWNWPGGYGYTF. CDR3 bases: TGTGCCTGGAACTGGCCAGGAGGCTATGGCTACACCTTC.

In its sample, this clonotype was seen a few times. V usage is TRBV18 and J usage is TRBJ2-5; the D gene is possibly TRBD1 (6 bases). CDR1 and CDR2 (germline): KGHSH, LQKENI. The CDR3 has 15 amino acids. V lost 6 bases, J lost 5 bases, and 19 bases lay in between. In nucleotides, the CDR3 is TGTGCCAGCTCCCCCGACAGGCGCCGGTTTGAGACCCAGTACTTC. This translates into CASSPDRRRFETQYF.

J is TRBJ2-1 and V is TRBV20-1; the match to TRBD2 covers 8 bases. The CDR3 contains 14 residues. Germline CDR1 and CDR2: DFQATT and SNEGSKA (reference sequence). With V trimmed by 5 bases and J by 4 bases, 7 bases remained unmatched. In nucleotides, the CDR3 is TGCAGTGCTGACGGGGGGGCCGGTTACAATGAGCAGTTCTTC. Amino acids: CSADGGAGYNEQFF.

As to this clonotype: The junction departs from germline at one end; a sequencing error may be responsible. The J gene is TRBJ2-2, the V gene TRBV6-7; TRBD2 might be the D (5 bases). TRBV6-7 is designated an ORF whose function remains uncertain. The CDR3 is 14 residues long. In DNA form, the CDR3 reads TGTGCCAGCAGTTACTCGTCTTGTATCCGGGGAGCTGTTTTT. Its protein product is CASSYSSCIRGAVF.

The V gene is TRBV20-1, the J gene TRBJ2-1; 12 bases fit TRBD2. The J segment lost 5 bases and the V segment lost 0 bases, leaving 2 bases of the junction unmatched. CDR1 is DFQATT, CDR2 SNEGSKA, per germline (reference sequence). The CDR3 runs to 15 residues. The CDR3 coding sequence is TGCAGTGCTAGAGATTGGACTAGCGGGGACAATGAGCAGTTCTTC. Its protein product is CSARDWTSGDNEQFF.

This clonotype was picked up a small number of times. The chain joins TRBV20-1 to TRBJ1-5, with D tentatively TRBD1 (5 bases). Germline V gives CDR1 DFQATT, CDR2 SNEGSKA (reference sequence). The CDR3 extends over 15 amino acids. Trimming cost V 3 bases and J 5 bases, with 17 bases left between them. The CDR3 is CSARDGTEIYQPQHF. The CDR3 DNA reads as TGCAGTGCTAGGGATGGGACGGAAATTTATCAGCCCCAGCATTTT.

The table lists this clonotype with a few counts. Here the CDR3 reads CASSQALAEYNEQFF. As DNA, the CDR3 is TGTGCCAGCAGCCAAGCACTAGCGGAGTACAATGAGCAGTTCTTC. V is TRBV3-1 and J is TRBJ2-1, with 8 bases fitting TRBD2. This CDR3 is built from 15 residues. In germline, CDR1 is LGHDT, CDR2 YNNKEL (reference sequence). The junction had 3 bases not matched to a gene; V was cut back by 1 base and J by 4 bases.